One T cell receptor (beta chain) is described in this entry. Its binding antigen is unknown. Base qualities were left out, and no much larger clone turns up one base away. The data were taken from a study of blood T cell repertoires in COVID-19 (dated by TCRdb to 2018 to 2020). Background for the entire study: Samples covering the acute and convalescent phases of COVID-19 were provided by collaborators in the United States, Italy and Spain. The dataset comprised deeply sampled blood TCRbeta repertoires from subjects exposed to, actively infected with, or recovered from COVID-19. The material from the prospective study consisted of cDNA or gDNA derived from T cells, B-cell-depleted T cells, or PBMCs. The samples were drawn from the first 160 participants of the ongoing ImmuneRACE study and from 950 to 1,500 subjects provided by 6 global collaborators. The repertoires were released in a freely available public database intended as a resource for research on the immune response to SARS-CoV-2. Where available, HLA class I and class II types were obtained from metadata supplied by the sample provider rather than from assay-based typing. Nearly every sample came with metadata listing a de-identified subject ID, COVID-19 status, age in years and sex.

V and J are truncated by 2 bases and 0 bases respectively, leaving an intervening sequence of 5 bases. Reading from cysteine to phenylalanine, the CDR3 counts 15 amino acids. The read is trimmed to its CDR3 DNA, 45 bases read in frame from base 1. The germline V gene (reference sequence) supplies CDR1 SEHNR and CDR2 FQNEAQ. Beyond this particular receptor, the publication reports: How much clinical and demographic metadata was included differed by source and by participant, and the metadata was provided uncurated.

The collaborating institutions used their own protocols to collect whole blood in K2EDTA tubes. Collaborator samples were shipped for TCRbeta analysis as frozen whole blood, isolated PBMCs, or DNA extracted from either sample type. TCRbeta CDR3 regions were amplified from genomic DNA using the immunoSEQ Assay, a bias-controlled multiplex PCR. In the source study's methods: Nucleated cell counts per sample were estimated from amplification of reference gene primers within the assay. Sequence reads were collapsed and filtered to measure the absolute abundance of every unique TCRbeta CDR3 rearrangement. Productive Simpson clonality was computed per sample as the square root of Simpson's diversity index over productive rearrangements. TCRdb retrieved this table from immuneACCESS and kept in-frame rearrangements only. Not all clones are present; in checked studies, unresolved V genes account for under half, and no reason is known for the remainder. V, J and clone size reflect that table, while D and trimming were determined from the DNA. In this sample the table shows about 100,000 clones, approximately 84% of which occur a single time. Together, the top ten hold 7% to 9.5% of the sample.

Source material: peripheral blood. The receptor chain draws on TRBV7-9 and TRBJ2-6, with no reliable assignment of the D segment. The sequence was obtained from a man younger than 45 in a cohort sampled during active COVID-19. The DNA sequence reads TGTGCCAGCAGCTTATGGGCCTCTGGGGCCAACGTCCTGACTTTC. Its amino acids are CASSLWASGANVLTF.